Below are 30 T cell receptor beta chains sequenced from a single sample in a study of T cell responses to AZD1222 COVID-19 vaccine. The data were produced by immunoSEQ multiplex PCR, yet TCRdb's version contains in-frame clones alone and is incomplete. The sample consists of 75,000 to 90,000 clones, 70% to 90% of them appearing once. This specimen was peripheral blood, taken 28 days after the second AZD1222 dose. Receptors originate from an adult who received the AZD1222 COVID-19 vaccine.

This chain joins TRBV5-1 and TRBJ1-1; TRBD1 matches at 7 bases. This CDR3 contains 14 residues. V shed 4 bases, J shed 1 base, and the junction held 4 bases outside the gene matches. The germline CDR1 and CDR2 sequences are SGHRS and YFSETQ. CDR3 nucleotides: TGCGCCAGCAGCGGACAGGTCTCGAACACTGAAGCTTTCTTT. Residues: CASSGQVSNTEAFF.

In this sample, this clone turned up a few times. The rearrangement links TRBV7-2 to TRBJ2-1; 14 bases line up with TRBD2. CDR1 is SGHTA, CDR2 FQGNSA, per germline. With V trimmed by 4 bases and J by 0 bases, 5 bases remained unmatched. The CDR3 has 18 amino acids. CDR3 sequence: CASSSGLAGAPSYNEQFF. For the CDR3, the DNA is TGTGCCAGCAGCTCGGGACTAGCGGGAGCGCCCTCCTACAATGAGCAGTTCTTC.

This chain joins TRBV6-2 or TRBV6-3 and TRBJ1-6; 7 nucleotides agree with TRBD1. V gave up 4 bases and J gave up 5 bases; unmatched junction bases: 11. The CDR3 is 17 residues long. Germline V gene lookup returns CDR1 MNHEY and CDR2 SVGEGT. The chain's CDR3 is CASSFTRQGSNNSPLHF. The CDR3 nucleotides read TGTGCCAGCAGTTTTACTCGACAGGGAAGCAATAATTCACCCCTCCACTTT.

The chain carries TRBV29-1 and TRBJ1-2; tentatively, D is TRBD1 (5 bases). From germline, CDR1 is SQVTM and CDR2 ANQGSEA. V lost 3 bases, J lost 7 bases, and 15 bases lay in between. The CDR3 sequence is 13 residues long. CDR3 sequence: CSVDARAEGGYTF. For the CDR3, the DNA is TGCAGCGTTGACGCCAGGGCAGAGGGTGGCTACACCTTC.

The chain combines TRBV11-2 with TRBJ2-5; 9 bases agree with TRBD2. The CDR3 runs to 16 residues. With 0 bases clipped from V and 5 bases from J, the junction kept 7 bases outside the gene matches. In germline, CDR1 is SGHAT, CDR2 FQNNGV. The CDR3 DNA reads TGTGCCAGCAGCTTAGATAGGCGGGGGGGCCTGGAGACCCAGTACTTC. Its translation is CASSLDRRGGLETQYF.

CDR3 coding DNA: TGTGCCAGCTCGCTTACAGGGGGAAGCACAGATACGCAGTATTTT. Translating gives CASSLTGGSTDTQYF. The rearrangement links TRBV18 to TRBJ2-3; TRBD1 matches at 8 bases. Looked up from germline, CDR1 is KGHSH and CDR2 is LQKENI. V gave up 6 bases and J gave up 0 bases; unmatched junction bases: 5. The CDR3 consists of 15 residues.

CDR3 in DNA: TGCAGCGTTGAGTCTCGGAACTCGAGGGGAAACACCATATATTTT. This codes for CSVESRNSRGNTIYF. This chain connects TRBV29-1 to TRBJ1-3; D gene unclear. There are 15 residues in the CDR3. Trimming took 3 bases from V and 4 from J, leaving 16 bases between them. Germline CDR1 SQVTM, CDR2 ANQGSEA. The full variable domain, its missing parts supplied by reference TRBV29-1 and TRBJ1-3, is SAVISQKPSRDICQRGTSLTIQCQVDSQVTMMFWYRQQPGQSLTLIATANQGSEATYESGFVIDKFPISRPNLTFSTLTVSNMSPEDSSIYLCSVESRNSRGNTIYFGEGSWLTVV.

The chain uses TRBV4-2 and TRBJ2-1; 9 positions match TRBD1. Trimming at V came to 1 base and at J to 8 bases, leaving 6 bases not matched to a gene. CDR3 size: 15 residues. The germline gives CDR1 LGHNA, CDR2 YNFKEQ. CDR3 loop: CASSQVGTGIDEQFF. CDR3 nucleotide sequence: TGTGCCAGCAGCCAAGTAGGGACAGGGATCGATGAGCAGTTCTTC.

A few counts support this clone. The chain uses TRBV5-1 and TRBJ2-7; D is possibly TRBD1 (5 bases). Trimming pared 4 bases from V and 0 bases from J, leaving 11 bases between. Germline-derived CDR1 and CDR2 are SGHRS and YFSETQ. This CDR3 spans 14 amino acids. CDR3 nucleotide sequence: TGCGCCAGCAGCAAAGACAGCAGCTCCTACGAGCAGTACTTC. Protein product: CASSKDSSSYEQYF.

The chain is built from TRBV14 and TRBJ2-7; TRBD1 agrees at 8 bases. Germline V gene data show CDR1 as SGHDN and CDR2 as FVKESK. V lost 5 bases and J lost 0; bases outside the gene matches: 21. There are 20 residues in the CDR3. CDR3 sequence reads: CASSYLLDPGGDAISYEQYF. The CDR3 coding sequence is TGTGCCAGCAGCTATCTCCTCGACCCAGGGGGCGACGCGATCTCCTACGAGCAGTACTTC.

The genes are TRBV24-1 and TRBJ1-2; the match to TRBD1 covers 10 bases. The CDR3 runs to 16 residues. Germline CDR1 and CDR2: KGHDR and SFDVKD. V lost 2 bases, J lost 4 bases, and 6 bases stayed unmatched. As DNA, the CDR3 is TGTGCCACCAGTGATTCAGACAGGGGGCGCGGCTATGGCTACACCTTC. It codes for CATSDSDRGRGYGYTF.

V gene TRBV28 combines with J gene TRBJ1-5; 12 nucleotides line up with TRBD1. V was clipped by 7 bases and J by 0 bases; unmatched bases: 10. The CDR3 is made up of 18 amino acids. Germline V gene lookup returns CDR1 MDHEN and CDR2 SYDVKM. The CDR3 nucleotides are TGTGCCAGCATCGCACCGGGACAGGGGGCAGATAGCAATCAGCCCCAGCATTTT. It encodes CASIAPGQGADSNQPQHF. Together with reference TRBV28 and TRBJ1-5, the CDR3 gives the full variable domain: DVKVTQSSRYLVKRTGEKVFLECVQDMDHENMFWYRQDPGLGLRLIYFSYDVKMKEKGDIPEGYSVSREKKERFSLILESASTNQTSMYLCASIAPGQGADSNQPQHFGDGTRLSIL.

V gene TRBV7-6 combines with J gene TRBJ2-5; 9 nucleotides align to TRBD1. Germline V lookup: CDR1 SGHVS, CDR2 FNYEAQ. This CDR3 comprises 16 residues. Germline trimming cut 1 base from V and 2 bases from J; bases unmatched to any gene: 5. CDR3 residues: CASSLGGTGYQETQYF. CDR3 bases: TGTGCCAGCAGCTTAGGGGGGACAGGGTATCAAGAGACCCAGTACTTC. The entire variable domain, with the rest obtained from reference TRBV7-6 and TRBJ2-5, is as follows: GAGVSQSPRYKVTKRGQDVALRCDPISGHVSLYWYRQALGQGPEFLTYFNYEAQQDKSGLPNDRFSAERPEGSISTLTIQRTEQRDSAMYRCASSLGGTGYQETQYFGPGTRLLVL.

V is TRBV6-1 and J is TRBJ1-4, with D maybe TRBD1 (5 bases). The germline V gene has CDR1 MNHNS and CDR2 SASEGT. CDR3 length: 13 amino acids. V was trimmed by 3 bases and J by 4 bases, leaving 6 bases between them. The CDR3 sequence is CASSDRVNEKLFF. The DNA of the CDR3 is TGTGCCAGCAGTGACAGGGTTAATGAAAAACTGTTTTTT.

This chain joins TRBV14 and TRBJ1-3; D not resolved. The germline V gene encodes CDR1 SGHDN and CDR2 FVKESK. With 4 bases removed from V and 0 bases from J, the gap between germline ends came to 10 bases. The CDR3 is 15 amino acids. The CDR3 DNA is TGTGCCAGCAGCCGCAACGCCCACTCTGGAAACACCATATATTTT. Its translation is CASSRNAHSGNTIYF.

Concerning this clone itself: This same CDR3 is encoded by further DNA sequences in the sample. This CDR3 is CASGRGQETQYF. DNA of the CDR3: TGTGCTAGTGGACGAGGGCAAGAGACCCAGTACTTC. The chain recombines TRBV12-5 with TRBJ2-5, with D perhaps matching TRBD2 (5 bases). The CDR3 covers 12 residues. The germline CDR1 and CDR2 sequences are LGHNT and FRNRAP. V was trimmed by 6 bases and J by 2 bases, leaving 7 bases between them.

For the CDR3, the DNA is TGTGCCAGCAGCTTGGAGGTTTGGGAGACAGATACGCAGTATTTT. Translating gives CASSLEVWETDTQYF. The rearrangement joins TRBV5-4 to TRBJ2-3, with a weak D call TRBD2 (5 bases). Trimming shortened V by 0 bases and J by 3 bases, and 11 bases separated the two germline ends. Germline CDR1 and CDR2: SGHNT and YYREEE (reference sequence). This CDR3 has 15 residues.

This rearrangement joins TRBV7-9 to TRBJ1-1; D is ambiguous. V dropped 1 base and J dropped 3 bases, with 3 bases sitting between them. CDR1 is SEHNR and CDR2 is FQNEAQ in the germline V gene (reference sequence). CDR3 length: 12 amino acids. CDR3 coding DNA: TGTGCCAGCAGCTTAGTGGACACTGAAGCTTTCTTT. It yields the protein CASSLVDTEAFF.

The chain is built from TRBV6-4 and TRBJ1-2; D gene unclear. Between the trimmed V and J ends, which lost 3 bases and 8 bases, there was a span of 13 bases. CDR3 length: 13 amino acids. Per the germline V gene, CDR1 is MRHNA and CDR2 is SNTAGT. The CDR3 sequence: CASSETGIWGYTF. In DNA, the CDR3 is TGTGCCAGCAGTGAGACCGGGATCTGGGGCTACACCTTC.

The V gene is TRBV25-1, the J gene TRBJ2-7, with 9 bases fitting TRBD1. Germline assignment: CDR1 MGHDK and CDR2 SYGVNS. Trimming cost V 5 bases and J 0 bases; bases outside gene matches: 5. The CDR3 is made up of 15 amino acids. This CDR3 is CASSPGDRVSYEQYF. The CDR3 bases are TGTGCCAGCAGTCCCGGGGACAGGGTCTCCTACGAGCAGTACTTC.

V is TRBV7-2 and J is TRBJ1-2; the match to TRBD1 covers 9 bases. The CDR3 extends over 14 amino acids. V gave up 4 bases and J gave up 3 bases; unmatched junction bases: 3. CDR1 is SGHTA, CDR2 FQGNSA, per germline. The CDR3 spells CASSSTGGYYGYTF. The DNA of the CDR3 is TGTGCCAGCAGCTCCACAGGGGGCTACTATGGCTACACCTTC.

This rearrangement joins TRBV9 to TRBJ2-2; D is ambiguous. Trimming took 7 bases from V and 7 from J, leaving 8 bases between them. This CDR3 is built from 11 residues. In germline, CDR1 is SGDLS, CDR2 YYNGEE. The CDR3 DNA is TGTGCCAGCGGACCAGGCGGGGAGCTGTTTTTT. This sequence encodes CASGPGGELFF.

This chain uses TRBV11-2 with TRBJ1-4; maybe TRBD1 (6 bases). The CDR3 contains 14 residues. Trimming stripped 8 bases from V and 7 bases from J, with 17 bases between. Germline V gene data show CDR1 as SGHAT and CDR2 as FQNNGV. CDR3 sequence: CASGRGGRGEKLFF. DNA for the CDR3: TGTGCCAGCGGGCGAGGGGGGCGCGGTGAAAAACTGTTTTTT.

The chain carries TRBV9 and TRBJ2-7; D is uncertain. The CDR3 loop spans 13 amino acids. Trimming pared 4 bases from V and 9 bases from J, leaving 17 bases between. Germline CDR1 and CDR2: SGDLS and YYNGEE. CDR3 loop: CASSPGQGFVQYF. The CDR3 nucleotides read TGTGCCAGCAGCCCGGGCCAAGGTTTCGTGCAGTACTTC.

This clone was found a few times. The CDR3 sequence is CAWSRRASGNTIYF. CDR3 DNA sequence: TGTGCCTGGAGTCGCAGGGCCTCTGGAAACACCATATATTTT. The gene calls are TRBV30 and TRBJ1-3; tentative D call: TRBD1 (5 bases). Trimming left V 2 bases short and J 0 bases short, with 8 bases between. Germline CDR1 reads GTSNPN; CDR2 reads SVGIG (reference sequence). The CDR3 has 14 residues.

This chain connects TRBV7-9 to TRBJ1-4; D unclear. The CDR3 runs 14 residues. V was cut by 1 base and J by 6 bases, with 9 bases left in between. Germline V gene sequence: CDR1 SEHNR, CDR2 FQNEAQ (reference sequence). The DNA of the CDR3 is TGTGCCAGCAGCTTAGTTGGGGATGATGAAAAACTGTTTTTT. It specifies CASSLVGDDEKLFF.

The chain employs TRBV29-1 and TRBJ2-7; 10 bases fit TRBD1. The V gene's germline CDR1 is SQVTM and CDR2 ANQGSEA. The CDR3 sequence is 13 residues long. V was pared by 4 bases and J by 3 bases, with 3 bases of the junction left unmatched. CDR3 amino acids: CSVVRDRGYEQYF. The CDR3 region has the DNA TGCAGCGTTGTCCGGGACAGGGGCTACGAGCAGTACTTC.

V gene TRBV19 combines with J gene TRBJ2-1; D call uncertain. V was shortened by 3 bases and J by 5 bases, with 5 bases between the two germline ends. Germline V gives CDR1 LNHDA, CDR2 SQIVND (reference sequence). The CDR3 spans 12 residues. CDR3 protein: CASSMGDNEQFF. CDR3 coding DNA: TGTGCCAGTAGTATGGGTGACAATGAGCAGTTCTTC.

The chain uses TRBV6-5 and TRBJ1-1, with D possibly being TRBD1 (6 bases). Trimming removed 0 bases from V and 9 bases from J, with 11 bases in between. Germline V gene data show CDR1 as MNHEY and CDR2 as SVGAGI. The CDR3 loop spans 13 amino acids. DNA of the CDR3: TGTGCCAGCAGTTACTCCGGGGGCGTGCAAGCTTTCTTT. This codes for CASSYSGGVQAFF.

By share, this clone counts as medium-sized. The chain combines TRBV19 with TRBJ2-7, with D unclear. The CDR3 totals 14 residues. Germline lookup yields CDR1 LNHDA and CDR2 SQIVND (reference sequence). The V and J ends lost 2 bases and 6 bases respectively, with 14 bases between them. Here the CDR3 reads CASSISRQAGEQYF. The CDR3 DNA reads TGTGCCAGTAGTATATCTCGCCAGGCCGGCGAGCAGTACTTC. Supplemented by reference TRBV19 and TRBJ2-7, the full variable domain reads DGGITQSPKYLFRKEGQNVTLSCEQNLNHDAMYWYRQDPGQGLRLIYYSQIVNDFQKGDIAEGYSVSREKKESFPLTVTSAQKNPTAFYLCASSISRQAGEQYFGPGTRLTVT.